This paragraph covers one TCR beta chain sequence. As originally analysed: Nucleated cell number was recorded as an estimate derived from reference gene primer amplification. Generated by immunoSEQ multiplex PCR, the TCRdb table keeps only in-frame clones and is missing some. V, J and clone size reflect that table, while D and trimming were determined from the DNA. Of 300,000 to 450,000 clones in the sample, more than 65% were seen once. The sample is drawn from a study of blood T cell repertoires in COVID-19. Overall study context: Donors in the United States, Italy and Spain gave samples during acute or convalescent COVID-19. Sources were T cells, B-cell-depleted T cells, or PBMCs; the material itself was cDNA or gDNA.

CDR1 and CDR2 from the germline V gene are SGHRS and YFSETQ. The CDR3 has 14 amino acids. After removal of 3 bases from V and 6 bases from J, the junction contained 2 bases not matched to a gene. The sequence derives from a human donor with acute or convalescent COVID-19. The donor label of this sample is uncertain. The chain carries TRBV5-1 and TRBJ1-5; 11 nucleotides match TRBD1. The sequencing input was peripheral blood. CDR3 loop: CASSYGTGGQPQHF. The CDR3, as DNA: TGCGCCAGCAGCTATGGGACAGGGGGTCAGCCCCAGCATTTT.